These 13 T cell receptor beta chains share one sample of origin, sequenced in a study of T cells in Graves' hyperthyroidism and ophthalmopathy. Amplified regions were TCR beta CDR3 sequences from RNA transcripts. When the TCR CDR3 underwent first-round RT-PCR, the HTBI primer set was used. One entry per CDR3 protein, called by TCRdb with MiXCR from the multiplex PCR reads. The sample lists around 450,000 distinct CDR3 sequences; more than 15% were seen once. The sample taken for sequencing was blood. These receptors were obtained from a young woman with Graves' hyperthyroidism.

V gene TRBV5-1 combines with J gene TRBJ1-1; no clear D. The CDR3 covers 15 residues. The V and J ends lost 0 bases and 1 base respectively, with 10 bases between them. Germline assignment: CDR1 SGHRS and CDR2 YFSETQ. The CDR3 spells CASSLGWVGNTEAFF. The DNA for the CDR3 is TGCGCCAGCAGCTTGGGGTGGGTGGGGAACACTGAAGCTTTCTTT. Based on the CDR3 plus reference TRBV5-1 and TRBJ1-1, the full variable domain is KAGVTQTPRYLIKTRGQQVTLSCSPISGHRSVSWYQQTPGQGLQFLFEYFSETQRNKGNFPGRFSGRQFSNSRSEMNVSTLELGDSALYLCASSLGWVGNTEAFFGQGTRLTVV.

The chain recombines TRBV6-1 with TRBJ2-7, with D possibly TRBD2 on 5 matching bases. The CDR3 spans 13 residues. Germline CDR1 reads MNHNS; CDR2 reads SASEGT. Trimming stripped 4 bases from V and 4 bases from J, with 11 bases between. The CDR3 loop reads CASSGAGVYEQYF. The CDR3, as DNA: TGTGCCAGCAGTGGAGCCGGGGTTTACGAGCAGTACTTC.

This clonotype was detected only once. This chain connects TRBV27 to TRBJ2-7; a weak D match, TRBD1 (6 bases). The length of the CDR3 is 14 residues. The germline V and J ends were trimmed by 7 bases and 7 bases, with 20 bases remaining between them. The germline V gene has CDR1 MNHEY and CDR2 SMNVEV (reference sequence). The CDR3, as DNA: TGTGCCAGCAATCAACAGGGTGTTCTCGGTGAGCAGTACTTC. It is translated as CASNQQGVLGEQYF.

In its sample, this clonotype was seen many times. V is TRBV7-6 and J is TRBJ2-1; no clear D gene. The germline V and J ends were trimmed by 2 bases and 6 bases, with 8 bases remaining between them. The CDR3 has 13 amino acids. CDR1 is SGHVS, CDR2 FNYEAQ, per germline. The CDR3 protein is CASSLFKGNEQFF. As DNA, the CDR3 is TGTGCCAGCAGCTTATTCAAGGGCAATGAGCAGTTCTTC.

This clonotype showed up just a few times. This rearrangement joins TRBV9 to TRBJ1-1, with unresolved D. Trimming took 3 bases from V and 6 from J, leaving 12 bases between them. The length of the CDR3 is 13 residues. CDR1 SGDLS and CDR2 YYNGEE come from the germline V gene. The CDR3 sequence: CASSASLGAEAFF. Here the CDR3 DNA reads TGTGCCAGCAGCGCCAGCTTGGGCGCTGAAGCTTTCTTT.

The rearrangement joins TRBV3-1 to TRBJ2-3; 16 bases align to TRBD2. The CDR3 is 17 residues long. V was clipped by 5 bases and J by 4 bases; unmatched bases: 6. Germline-derived CDR1 and CDR2 are LGHDT and YNNKEL (reference sequence). The CDR3 sequence is CASSSGTSGGVPDTQYF. The CDR3, as DNA: TGTGCCAGCAGCTCCGGGACTAGCGGGGGGGTACCAGATACGCAGTATTTT.

This clonotype appeared a few times. The rearrangement links TRBV19 to TRBJ1-2, with D perhaps TRBD1 (6 bases). Trimming pared 8 bases from V and 4 bases from J, leaving 17 bases between. The germline V gene has CDR1 LNHDA and CDR2 SQIVND (reference sequence). This CDR3 is 14 amino acids long. The CDR3 DNA sequence: TGTGCCAGTTCTGCCGCCGACAGGCCCTATGGCTACACCTTC. Translating it yields CASSAADRPYGYTF.

This clonotype was counted ten times or more. V and J are TRBV11-3 and TRBJ2-7, with 10 bases that match TRBD1. Germline assignment: CDR1 SGHNT and CDR2 YENEEA. The trim removed 4 bases at V and 4 bases at J, leaving 7 bases unmatched. The CDR3 extends over 15 amino acids. The CDR3 sequence: CASSWTGTGVYEQYF. CDR3 sequence (DNA): TGTGCCAGCAGCTGGACCGGGACAGGGGTTTACGAGCAGTACTTC.

This clonotype was seen repeatedly, ten times or more. V and J are TRBV12-3 or TRBV12-4 and TRBJ1-1; D gene unclear. Trimming pared 3 bases from V and 3 bases from J, leaving 8 bases between. This CDR3 is 13 amino acids long. CDR3 residues: CASSLRSDTEAFF. The CDR3, as DNA: TGTGCCAGCAGTTTGAGGTCGGACACTGAAGCTTTCTTT.

This clonotype appeared many times. This sequence joins TRBV5-1 and TRBJ1-1; D is uncertain. Trimming stripped 4 bases from V and 0 bases from J, with 13 bases between. The CDR3 extends over 15 amino acids. Germline CDR1 is SGHRS and CDR2 is YFSETQ. The CDR3 nucleotides are TGCGCCAGCAGCCGCACGATCTCATTGAACACTGAAGCTTTCTTT. It codes for CASSRTISLNTEAFF.

This clonotype has a count of ten or more. CDR3 in amino acids: CASGTGEYEQYF. The DNA of the CDR3 is TGTGCCAGCGGGACAGGGGAGTACGAGCAGTACTTC. This chain links TRBV28 with TRBJ2-7; 10 bases align to TRBD1. The CDR3 totals 12 residues. Germline V lookup: CDR1 MDHEN, CDR2 SYDVKM. V gave up 8 bases and J gave up 4 bases; unmatched junction bases: 2.

This clonotype was counted at least ten times. This rearrangement joins TRBV7-8 to TRBJ2-5; 11 bases agree with TRBD2. CDR3 length: 17 residues. Germline CDR1 and CDR2: SGHVS and FQNEAQ. V lost 2 bases, J lost 5 bases, and 10 bases stayed unmatched. The CDR3: CASSLRGTSGSRETQYF. CDR3 nucleotides: TGTGCCAGCAGCTTAAGGGGGACTAGCGGCTCTAGGGAGACCCAGTACTTC.

This clonotype came up many times. This rearrangement joins TRBV5-5 to TRBJ1-1; D unresolved. The CDR3 runs to 12 residues. Between the trimmed V and J ends, which lost 6 bases and 1 base, there was a span of 7 bases. Germline loops: CDR1 SGHKS, CDR2 YYEKEE (reference sequence). CDR3 sequence (DNA): TGTGCCAGCAACGTAGAGAACACTGAAGCTTTCTTT. It yields the protein CASNVENTEAFF.